Shown below are 5 T cell receptor beta chains from a single sample sequenced in a study of T cells in Graves' hyperthyroidism and ophthalmopathy. Researchers took RNA transcripts and amplified the TCR beta CDR3 regions from them. The TCR CDR3 was amplified in a first-round RT-PCR using the HTBI primer set. TCRdb ran MiXCR on the multiplex PCR reads and lists one entry per CDR3 protein. The table includes around 580,000 distinct CDR3 sequences, 16% detected once. Sequences were obtained from blood. The source of these receptors is a young woman with Graves' hyperthyroidism.

This clonotype was found many times. This chain connects TRBV28 to TRBJ1-3; D gene uncertain. The CDR3 is 16 residues long. Germline V gene lookup returns CDR1 MDHEN and CDR2 SYDVKM. Trimming removed 2 bases at V and 2 bases at J, with 13 bases between. In nucleotides, the CDR3 is TGTGCCAGCAGTTTACTCCCCGCAGCAGCTGGAAACACCATATATTTT. Its protein product is CASSLLPAAAGNTIYF.

In this sample, this clonotype turned up many times. The chain has TRBV5-1 and TRBJ1-1; 7 nucleotides align to TRBD1. CDR1 is SGHRS and CDR2 is YFSETQ in the germline V gene. V shed 2 bases and J 0 bases; nucleotides not matched to a gene: 1. The CDR3 is 14 amino acids. CDR3 nucleotide sequence: TGCGCCAGCAGCTTCCAGGGGGTGAACACTGAAGCTTTCTTT. Its translation: CASSFQGVNTEAFF.

At least ten counts were recorded for this clonotype. The V and J genes are TRBV11-1 and TRBJ2-3; 13 bases fit TRBD2. V shed 5 bases and J 6 bases; nucleotides not matched to a gene: 5. This CDR3 is 15 amino acids long. In germline, CDR1 is SGHAT, CDR2 FQDESV (reference sequence). CDR3 protein: CASSRGLAGVDTQYF. CDR3 DNA sequence: TGTGCCAGCAGCCGTGGACTAGCGGGAGTTGATACGCAGTATTTT. Full variable domain (remainder filled in from reference TRBV11-1 and TRBJ2-3): EAEVAQSPRYKITEKSQAVAFWCDPISGHATLYWYRQILGQGPELLVQFQDESVVDDSQLPKDRFSAERLKGVDSTLKIQPAELGDSAMYLCASSRGLAGVDTQYFGPGTRLTVL.

There are many counts of this clonotype. The chain has TRBV10-3 and TRBJ1-1, with TRBD1 identical over 8 bases. V gave up 4 bases and J gave up 0 bases; unmatched junction bases: 7. The CDR3 runs 16 residues. Germline lookup yields CDR1 ENHRY and CDR2 SYGVKD. CDR3 sequence reads: CAISGRQGALNTEAFF. The CDR3 DNA sequence: TGTGCCATCAGTGGTCGCCAGGGGGCCCTGAACACTGAAGCTTTCTTT.

Only a few counts were recorded for this clonotype. The chain employs TRBV6-1 and TRBJ2-3; TRBD1 might be the D (5 bases). Trimming cost V 3 bases and J 3 bases, with 10 bases left between them. CDR3 length: 14 amino acids. The germline V gene has CDR1 MNHNS and CDR2 SASEGT. DNA of the CDR3: TGTGCCAGCAGTGAGAGGTCAGGGACAGATACGCAGTATTTT. Amino acids: CASSERSGTDTQYF.